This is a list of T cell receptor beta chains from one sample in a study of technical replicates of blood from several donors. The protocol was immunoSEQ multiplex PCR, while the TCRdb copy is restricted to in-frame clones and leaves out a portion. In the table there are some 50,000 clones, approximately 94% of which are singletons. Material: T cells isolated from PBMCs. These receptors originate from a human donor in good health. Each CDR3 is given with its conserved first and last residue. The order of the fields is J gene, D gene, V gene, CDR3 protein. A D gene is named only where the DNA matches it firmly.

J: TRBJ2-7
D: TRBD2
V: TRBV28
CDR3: CASSLWGLAGSSYEQYF

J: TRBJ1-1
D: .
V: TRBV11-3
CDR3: CASSLLWTVNTEAFF

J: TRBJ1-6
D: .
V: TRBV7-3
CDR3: CASSRGGDRNSPLHF

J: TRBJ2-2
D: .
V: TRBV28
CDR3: CASSLTQAELFF

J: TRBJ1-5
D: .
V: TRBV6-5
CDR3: CASRVSVNQPQHF

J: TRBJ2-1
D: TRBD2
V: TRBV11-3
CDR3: CASSSGTSEYNEQFF

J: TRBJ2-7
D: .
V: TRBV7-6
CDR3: CASSFGQGSSSYEQYF

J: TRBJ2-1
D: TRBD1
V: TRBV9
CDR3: CASSFRDRGNEQFF

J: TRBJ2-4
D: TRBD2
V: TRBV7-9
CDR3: CASSSGGVNIQYF

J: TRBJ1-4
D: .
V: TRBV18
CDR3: CASSPEGDENEKLFF

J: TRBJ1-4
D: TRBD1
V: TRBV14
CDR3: CASSLLRTGPKMKKLFF

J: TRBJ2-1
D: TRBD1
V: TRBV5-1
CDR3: CASSLEVGQGANEQFF

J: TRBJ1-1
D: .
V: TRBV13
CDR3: CASRPTGNTEAFF

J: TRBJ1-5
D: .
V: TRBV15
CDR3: CATSRDPQVPNQPQHF

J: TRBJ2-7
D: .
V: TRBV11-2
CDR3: CASSTPRNRTYEQYF

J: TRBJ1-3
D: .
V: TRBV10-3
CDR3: CAISARGGDFPGNTIYF

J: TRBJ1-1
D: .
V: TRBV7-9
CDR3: CASSLGGQGYTEAFF

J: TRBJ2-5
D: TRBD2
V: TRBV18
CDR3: CASSPQTSGWETQYF

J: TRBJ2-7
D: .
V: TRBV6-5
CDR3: CASSHQGYEQYF

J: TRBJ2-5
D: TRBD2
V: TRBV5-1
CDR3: CASSLVGREHETQYF

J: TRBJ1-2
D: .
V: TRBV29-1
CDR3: CSVAEGLGYTF

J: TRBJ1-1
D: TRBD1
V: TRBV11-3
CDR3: CASSSGQPNTEAFF

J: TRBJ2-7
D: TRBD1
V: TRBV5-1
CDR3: CASSLTTGEFGYEQYF

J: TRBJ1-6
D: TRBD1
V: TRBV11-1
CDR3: CASSSRGSDYNSPLHF

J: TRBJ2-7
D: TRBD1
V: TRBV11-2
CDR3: CASSQGRGQGAYEQYF

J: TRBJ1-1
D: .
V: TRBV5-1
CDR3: CASSLYVQRTISNTEAFF

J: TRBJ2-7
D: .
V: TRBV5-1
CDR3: CASSLAWKGGFYEQYF

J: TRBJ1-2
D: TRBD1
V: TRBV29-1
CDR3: CSGDHRGRKPKEGYTF

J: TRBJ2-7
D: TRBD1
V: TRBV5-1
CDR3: CASSLVGQGVSYEQYF

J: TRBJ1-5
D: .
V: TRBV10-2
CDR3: CASSELIGRINQPQHF

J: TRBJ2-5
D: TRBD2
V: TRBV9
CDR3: CASSVGMVAGVETQYF

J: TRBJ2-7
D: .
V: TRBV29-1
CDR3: CSVEAPEGSSYEQYF

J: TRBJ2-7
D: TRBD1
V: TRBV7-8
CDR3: CASSPESGTEDSYEQYF

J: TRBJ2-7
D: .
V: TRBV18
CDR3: CASSPLDSYYEQYF

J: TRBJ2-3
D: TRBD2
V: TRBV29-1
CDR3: CSVLGTSGGPSTDTQYF

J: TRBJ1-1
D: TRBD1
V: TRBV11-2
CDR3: CASSLAGGTGSRAFF

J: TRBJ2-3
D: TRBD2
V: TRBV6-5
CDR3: CASSLAGATDTQYF

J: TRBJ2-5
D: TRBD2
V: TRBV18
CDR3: CASSPERRGGWEETQYF

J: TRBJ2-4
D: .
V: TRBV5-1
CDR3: CASSLANIQYF

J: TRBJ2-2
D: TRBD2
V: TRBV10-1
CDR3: CASSESLAVTGELFF

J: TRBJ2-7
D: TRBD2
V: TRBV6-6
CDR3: CASSHDSGSYEQYF

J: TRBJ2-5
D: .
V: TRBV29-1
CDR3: CSVAGLQETQYF

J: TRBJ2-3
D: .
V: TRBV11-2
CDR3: CASSPRDTQYF

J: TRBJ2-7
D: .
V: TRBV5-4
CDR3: CASSLYGSFLEQYF

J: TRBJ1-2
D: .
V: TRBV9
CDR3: CASSVEDGGYGYTF

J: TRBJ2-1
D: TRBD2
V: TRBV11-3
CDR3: CASSLEAGASEQFF

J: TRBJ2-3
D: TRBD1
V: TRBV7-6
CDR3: CASSLKGTGGYTDTQYF

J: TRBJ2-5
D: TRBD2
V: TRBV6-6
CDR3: CASRRTSGGAWETQYF

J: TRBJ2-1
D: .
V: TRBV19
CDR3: CASSIVSSYNEQFF

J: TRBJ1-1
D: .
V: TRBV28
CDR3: CASSFSGLNTEAFF

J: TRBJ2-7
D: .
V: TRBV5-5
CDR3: CASSLIGGGYEQYF

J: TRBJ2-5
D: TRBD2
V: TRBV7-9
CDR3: CASSEPGLAGQETQYF

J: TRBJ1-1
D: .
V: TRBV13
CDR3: CASSLESRGFYGTEAFF

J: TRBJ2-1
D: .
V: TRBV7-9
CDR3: CASSGRSPLTYNEQFF

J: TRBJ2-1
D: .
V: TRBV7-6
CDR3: CASSGEIGDEQFF

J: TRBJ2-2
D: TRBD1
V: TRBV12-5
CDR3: CASGLDRAGGNTGELFF

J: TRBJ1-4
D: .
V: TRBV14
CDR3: CASSQGRQPYEKLFF